This TCR beta chain was sequenced for a study of blood T cell repertoires in COVID-19. Repertoires were generated with immunoSEQ multiplex PCR, while TCRdb's copy carries only in-frame clones and drops some. Among under 300,000 clones listed, around 83% were seen once. Trimming removed 7 bases from V and 0 bases from J, with 13 bases in between. CDR1 and CDR2 (germline): LNHDA, SQIVND (reference sequence). CDR3 length equals 15 residues. Sequencing was carried out using peripheral blood. This chain joins TRBV19 and TRBJ1-5; D may be TRBD1 (5 bases). The TCR was taken from a woman aged 55-75 years with active or convalescent COVID-19. In DNA, the CDR3 is TGTGCCAGTAAGAAGGACACAAATAGCAATCAGCCCCAGCATTTT. It translates to CASKKDTNSNQPQHF.